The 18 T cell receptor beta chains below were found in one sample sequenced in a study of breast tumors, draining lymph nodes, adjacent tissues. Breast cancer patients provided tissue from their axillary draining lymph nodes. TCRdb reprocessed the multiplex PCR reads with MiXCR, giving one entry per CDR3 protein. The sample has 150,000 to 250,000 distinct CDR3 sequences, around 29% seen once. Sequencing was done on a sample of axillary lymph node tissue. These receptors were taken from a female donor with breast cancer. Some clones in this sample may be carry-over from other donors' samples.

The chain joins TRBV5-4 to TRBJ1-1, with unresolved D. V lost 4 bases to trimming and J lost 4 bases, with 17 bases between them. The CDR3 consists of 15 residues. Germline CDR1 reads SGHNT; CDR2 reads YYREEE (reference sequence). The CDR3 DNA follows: TGTGCCAGCAGCATCCCAAGGGCCCCCAGCACTGAAGCTTTCTTT. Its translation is CASSIPRAPSTEAFF.

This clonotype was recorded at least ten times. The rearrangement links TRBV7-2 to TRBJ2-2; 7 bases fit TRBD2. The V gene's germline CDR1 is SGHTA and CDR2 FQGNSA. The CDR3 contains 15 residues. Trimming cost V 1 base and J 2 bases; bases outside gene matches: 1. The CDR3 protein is CASSLGLANTGELFF. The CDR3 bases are TGTGCCAGCAGCTTAGGACTAGCCAACACCGGGGAGCTGTTTTTT.

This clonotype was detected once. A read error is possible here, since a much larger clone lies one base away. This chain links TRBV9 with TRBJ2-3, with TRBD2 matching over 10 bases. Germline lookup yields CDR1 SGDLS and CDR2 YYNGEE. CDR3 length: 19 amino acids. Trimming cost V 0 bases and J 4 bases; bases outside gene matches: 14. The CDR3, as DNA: TGTGCCAGCAGCGTAGAAAAGCGGGGGGGCAGATCTAGCGCAGATACGCAGTATTTT. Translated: CASSVEKRGGRSSADTQYF.

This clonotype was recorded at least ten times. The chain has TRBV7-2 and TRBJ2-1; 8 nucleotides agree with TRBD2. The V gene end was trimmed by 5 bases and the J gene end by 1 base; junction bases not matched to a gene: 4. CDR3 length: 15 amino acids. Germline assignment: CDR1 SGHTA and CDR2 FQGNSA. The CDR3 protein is CASSNGGASYNEQFF. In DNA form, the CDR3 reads TGTGCCAGCAGCAACGGGGGGGCTTCCTACAATGAGCAGTTCTTC.

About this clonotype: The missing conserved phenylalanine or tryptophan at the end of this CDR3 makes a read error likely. CDR3 nucleotides: TGTGCCATCGGTGGGGGGTTTGCGCGGGGGAGCACAGATACGCAGTATTTA. It specifies CAIGGGFARGSTDTQYL. The chain employs TRBV10-3 and TRBJ2-3; 7 bases are a match to TRBD2. CDR1 is ENHRY, CDR2 SYGVKD, per germline. J was trimmed by 0 bases and V by 8 bases; bases with no gene match: 14. The length of the CDR3 is 17 residues.

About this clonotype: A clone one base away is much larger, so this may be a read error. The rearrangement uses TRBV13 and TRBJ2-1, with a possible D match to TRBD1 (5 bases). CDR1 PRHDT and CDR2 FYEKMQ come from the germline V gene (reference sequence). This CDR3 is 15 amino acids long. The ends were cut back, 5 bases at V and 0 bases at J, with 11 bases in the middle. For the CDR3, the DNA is TGTGCCAGCAGCCGGCGACAGAGCTCCTACAATGAGCAGTTCTTC. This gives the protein CASSRRQSSYNEQFF.

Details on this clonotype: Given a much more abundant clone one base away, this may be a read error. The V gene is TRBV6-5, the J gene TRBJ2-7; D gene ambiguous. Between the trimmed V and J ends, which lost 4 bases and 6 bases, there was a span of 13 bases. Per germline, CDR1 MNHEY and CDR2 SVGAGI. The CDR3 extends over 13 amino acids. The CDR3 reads CASSFDPTCEQYF. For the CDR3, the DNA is TGTGCCAGCAGTTTTGATCCAACCTGCGAGCAGTACTTC.

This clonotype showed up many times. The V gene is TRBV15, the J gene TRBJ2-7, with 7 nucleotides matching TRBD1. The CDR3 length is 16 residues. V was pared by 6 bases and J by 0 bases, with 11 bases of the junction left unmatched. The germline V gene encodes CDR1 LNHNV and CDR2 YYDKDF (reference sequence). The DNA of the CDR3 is TGTGCCACCAGTGCCAACAGGGGAGCGCCCTCCTACGAGCAGTACTTC. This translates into CATSANRGAPSYEQYF.

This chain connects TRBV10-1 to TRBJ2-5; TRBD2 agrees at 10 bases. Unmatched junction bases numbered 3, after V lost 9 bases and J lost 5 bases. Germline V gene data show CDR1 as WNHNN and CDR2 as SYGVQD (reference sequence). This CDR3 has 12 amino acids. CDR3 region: CARLAGSETQYF. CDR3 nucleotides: TGCGCCAGACTAGCGGGGTCGGAGACCCAGTACTTC.

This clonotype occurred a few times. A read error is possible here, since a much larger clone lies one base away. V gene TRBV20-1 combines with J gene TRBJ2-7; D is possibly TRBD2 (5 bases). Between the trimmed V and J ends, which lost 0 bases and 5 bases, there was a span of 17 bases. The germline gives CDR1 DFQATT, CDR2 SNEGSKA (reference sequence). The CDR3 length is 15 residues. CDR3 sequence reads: CSARDRSGHANEQYF. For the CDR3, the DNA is TGCAGTGCTAGAGATCGGAGCGGCCACGCGAACGAGCAGTACTTC.

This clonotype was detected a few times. The CDR3 nucleotides are TGCGCCAGCAGTGAGTCGTTAGGGGGGAGAGATGAGCAGTTCTTC. This encodes CASSESLGGRDEQFF. The chain carries TRBV10-1 and TRBJ2-1; tentatively, D is TRBD1 or TRBD2 (6 bases each). V lost 0 bases, J lost 8 bases, and 14 bases lay in between. Germline V lookup: CDR1 WNHNN, CDR2 SYGVQD (reference sequence). The CDR3 length is 15 residues.

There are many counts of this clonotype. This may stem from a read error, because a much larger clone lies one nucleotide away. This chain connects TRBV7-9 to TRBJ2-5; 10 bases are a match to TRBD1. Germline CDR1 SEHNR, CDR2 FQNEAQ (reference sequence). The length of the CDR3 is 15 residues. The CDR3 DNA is TGTGCCAGCAGCCGGGGACAGGGGAGGGGAGAGACCCAGCACTTC. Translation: CASSRGQGRGETQHF.

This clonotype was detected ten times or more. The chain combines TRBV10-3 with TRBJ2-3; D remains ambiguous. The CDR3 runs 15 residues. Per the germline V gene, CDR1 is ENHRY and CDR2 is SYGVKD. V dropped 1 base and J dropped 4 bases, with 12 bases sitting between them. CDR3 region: CAISEFSVAPDTQYF. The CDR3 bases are TGTGCCATCAGTGAGTTTTCCGTCGCCCCAGATACGCAGTATTTT.

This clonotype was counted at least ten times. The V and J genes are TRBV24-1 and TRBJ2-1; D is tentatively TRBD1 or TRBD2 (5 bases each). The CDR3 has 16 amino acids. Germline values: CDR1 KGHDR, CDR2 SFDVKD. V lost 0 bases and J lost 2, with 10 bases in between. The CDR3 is CATSDLGDGTYNEQFF. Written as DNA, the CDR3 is TGTGCCACCAGTGATTTGGGGGACGGCACCTACAATGAGCAGTTCTTC.

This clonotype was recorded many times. CDR3 sequence: CASSKGQGEYSPLHF. The CDR3, as DNA: TGCGCCAGCAGCAAGGGACAGGGAGAATATTCACCCCTCCACTTT. V usage is TRBV5-1 and J usage is TRBJ1-6; 9 nucleotides agree with TRBD1. The V and J ends lost 4 bases and 8 bases, in that order; junction bases with no gene match: 7. CDR1 is SGHRS, CDR2 YFSETQ, per germline. The CDR3 runs to 15 residues.

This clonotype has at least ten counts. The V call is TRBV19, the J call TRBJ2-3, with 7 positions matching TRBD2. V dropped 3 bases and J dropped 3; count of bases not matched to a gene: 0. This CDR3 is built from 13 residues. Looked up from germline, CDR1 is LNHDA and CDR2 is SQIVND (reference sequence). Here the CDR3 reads CASSIGGTDTQYF. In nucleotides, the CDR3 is TGTGCCAGTAGTATCGGGGGGACAGATACGCAGTATTTT.

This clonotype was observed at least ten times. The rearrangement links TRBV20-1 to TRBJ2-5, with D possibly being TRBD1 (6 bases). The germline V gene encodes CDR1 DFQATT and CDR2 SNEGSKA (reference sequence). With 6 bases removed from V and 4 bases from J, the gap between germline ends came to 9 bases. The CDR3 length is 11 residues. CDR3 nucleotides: TGCAGTGCCTGGACAGTAGAGACCCAGTACTTC. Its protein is CSAWTVETQYF.

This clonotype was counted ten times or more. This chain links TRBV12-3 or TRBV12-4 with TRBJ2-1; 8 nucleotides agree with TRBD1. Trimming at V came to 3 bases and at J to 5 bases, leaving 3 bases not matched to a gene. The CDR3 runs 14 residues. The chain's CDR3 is CASSLGQVNNEQFF. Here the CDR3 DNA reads TGTGCCAGCAGTTTGGGACAGGTAAACAATGAGCAGTTCTTC.